The entry that follows covers one T cell receptor beta chain sequence. Antigen: not known. The record originates from a study of OX40 agonist ivuxolimab in advanced cancers. As for the study in general: People in dose escalation had one of these cancers: hepatocellular carcinoma, melanoma, renal cell or head and neck cancer. Findings of the study overall: Determination of antigen specificity was not performed for the expanded peripheral T cells. Relative to CD4+ cells, CD8+ T cells on average had more expanded clones.

CDR3 length: 15 amino acids. Germline V gives CDR1 MNHNS, CDR2 SASEGT. With 5 bases clipped from V and 1 base from J, the junction kept 6 bases outside the gene matches. The method was immunoSEQ multiplex PCR; TCRdb's version includes in-frame clones alone and lacks a portion of them. This sample has about 92,000 clones, with 90% to 95% found just once. This sample comprised CD4+ or CD8+ T cells sorted from blood, obtained in a trial of the OX40 agonist ivuxolimab. The chain joins TRBV6-1 to TRBJ2-7; 9 nucleotides line up with TRBD1. This TCR came from an adult with an advanced solid tumor such as melanoma, head and neck, liver or kidney cancer. The CDR3 protein is CASSFLGTGSYEQYF. In DNA form, the CDR3 reads TGTGCCAGCAGTTTCCTCGGGACAGGGTCCTACGAGCAGTACTTC.